A single sample is the source of the 2 T cell receptor beta chains below, sequenced in a study of human T cells and chemical hapten exposure. The time point denotes: patch test 3, about 24 weeks after DPC sensitization. Treatment of the sample: therapeutic diphenylcyclopropenone sensitization with weekly scalp DPC. Blood, whole and unfractionated, served as the source for total RNA extraction. TCRdb processed the RACE reads anew with MiXCR; each CDR3 protein has one entry. The sample holds tens of thousands of distinct CDR3 sequences, 8% to 10% seen once. This specimen was whole blood, taken in connection with sensitization to the hapten diphenylcyclopropenone (DPC). Every receptor here comes from a man aged 50 to 60 with alopecia areata. Some clones in this sample may be carry-over from other donors' samples.

This clonotype occurred many times. The chain is built from TRBV24-1 and TRBJ2-1; the match to TRBD2 covers 13 bases. After removal of 9 bases from V and 6 bases from J, the junction contained 7 bases not matched to a gene. CDR1 is KGHDR, CDR2 SFDVKD, per germline. This CDR3 region has 15 residues. As DNA, the CDR3 is TGTGCCACCTCCGAGGGACTAGCGGGACGCAATGAGCAGTTCTTC. Translating it yields CATSEGLAGRNEQFF.

The J gene is TRBJ2-1, the V gene TRBV29-1, with TRBD2 matching 7 bases. The CDR3 extends over 14 amino acids. The V segment lost 8 bases and the J segment 5 bases; nucleotides outside the gene matches: 12. Germline loops: CDR1 SQVTM, CDR2 ANQGSEA. The CDR3 region has the DNA TGCAGCCCCCGACTAGCACGGTACGACAATGAGCAGTTCTTC. Translating gives CSPRLARYDNEQFF.